This record concerns one TCR beta chain sequence. This clone's antigen is unknown. Base qualities are not provided; no much larger clone lies one nucleotide away. At one collaborating source in Seattle, patients were enrolled during active infection and were followed longitudinally through the course of disease. Collaborating institutions collected whole blood in K2EDTA tubes following their own protocols. Collaborator samples were shipped for TCRbeta analysis as frozen whole blood, isolated PBMCs, or DNA extracted from either sample type. TCRbeta CDR3 regions were amplified from genomic DNA using the immunoSEQ Assay, a bias-controlled multiplex PCR. Regarding the original processing steps: The number of nucleated cells in each sample was estimated from the amplification of reference gene primers within the assay. Sequence reads were collapsed and filtered to measure the absolute abundance of every unique TCRbeta CDR3 rearrangement. For each sample, productive Simpson clonality was calculated as the square root of Simpson's diversity index over productive rearrangements. TCRdb's version of the immuneACCESS table is confined to in-frame rearrangements and falls short of the full clone set. An unresolved V gene accounts for under half of the shortfall where checked; the remainder is of unknown origin. That table furnishes V, J and clone size, whereas the DNA furnished D and trimming. The sample includes some 58,000 clones, with 83% observed a single time. The top ten hold 10% to 13% of the sample.

For CDR1 and CDR2, the germline V gene lists SGHRS and YFSETQ. A distance of 19 bases separates the germline ends of V and J, which lose 0 bases and 3 bases respectively. Reading from cysteine to phenylalanine, the CDR3 counts 18 amino acids. This entry keeps only the CDR3 DNA: 54 bases, framed from base 1. This sample stems from a study of blood T cell repertoires in COVID-19 (dated by TCRdb to 2019 to 2021). For the study in its entirety: Samples from collaborators originated in the United States, Italy and Spain and spanned both the acute and convalescent phases of COVID-19. The prospective study material was composed of cDNA or gDNA derived from T cells, B-cell-depleted T cells, or PBMCs. Deeply sampled blood TCRbeta repertoires from subjects exposed to, actively infected with, or recovered from COVID-19 were included in the dataset. The repertoires were released in a freely available public database meant as a resource for research on the immune response to SARS-CoV-2. Samples were obtained from the ongoing ImmuneRACE study (first 160 participants) and from about 1,300 subjects provided by 6 global collaborators. Sample metadata almost always included a de-identified subject ID, COVID-19 status, age in years and sex. Where available, HLA class I and class II types were obtained from metadata supplied by the sample provider rather than from assay-based typing.

Overall study outcomes, separate from this receptor: The amount of clinical and demographic metadata varied by source and participant and was provided uncurated.

The source material was peripheral blood. The source is a man aged 45-65 years with COVID-19, enrolled during active disease. Here the chain combines TRBV5-1 and TRBJ2-1, with the D gene not clear enough to name. The CDR3 protein: CASSLGSKTTRNYNEQFF. The DNA sequence reads TGCGCCAGCAGCTTGGGTTCTAAAACCACGAGGAACTACAATGAGCAGTTCTTC.